Following are 4 T cell receptor beta chains from one sample sequenced in a study of radiotherapy plus CTLA-4 blockade in lung cancer. The data were produced by immunoSEQ multiplex PCR, yet TCRdb's version contains in-frame clones alone and is incomplete. The data show around 44,000 clones, about 88% seen once. The input for sequencing was peripheral blood, taken from a patient treated with radiotherapy plus ipilimumab. The origin of the receptors is a human donor with non-small cell lung cancer that progressed on radiotherapy plus ipilimumab. Some clones in this sample may be carry-over from other donors' samples.

The V call is TRBV6-1, the J call TRBJ1-1; 8 bases match TRBD1. V was clipped by 2 bases and J by 0 bases; unmatched bases: 5. CDR3 length: 16 residues. CDR1 is MNHNS and CDR2 is SASEGT in the germline V gene. CDR3 protein: CASSEWGTGLNTEAFF. CDR3 sequence (DNA): TGTGCCAGCAGTGAATGGGGGACAGGCTTGAACACTGAAGCTTTCTTT.

The V and J genes are TRBV7-8 and TRBJ1-1, with no clear D. Trimming left V 6 bases short and J 1 base short, with 6 bases between. From germline, CDR1 is SGHVS and CDR2 FQNEAQ. This CDR3 region has 12 residues. The CDR3 region is CASSRGNTEAFF. The DNA for the CDR3 is TGTGCCAGCAGTCGGGGGAACACTGAAGCTTTCTTT.

V gene TRBV6-6 combines with J gene TRBJ2-3; 7 bases are shared with TRBD2. The V gene end was trimmed by 2 bases and the J gene end by 4 bases; junction bases not matched to a gene: 6. The CDR3 has 15 amino acids. Per the germline V gene, CDR1 is MNHNY and CDR2 is SVGAGI (reference sequence). The CDR3 spells CASSYVAGVADTQYF. DNA of the CDR3: TGTGCCAGCAGTTACGTGGCGGGAGTCGCAGATACGCAGTATTTT.

The V call is TRBV5-4, the J call TRBJ2-5, with TRBD2 identical over 7 bases. The germline CDR1 and CDR2 sequences are SGHNT and YYREEE (reference sequence). The V and J ends lost 6 bases and 5 bases, in that order; junction bases with no gene match: 1. The CDR3 extends over 11 amino acids. For the CDR3, the DNA is TGTGCCAGCATGGGGGGGGAGACCCAGTACTTC. Residues: CASMGGETQYF.